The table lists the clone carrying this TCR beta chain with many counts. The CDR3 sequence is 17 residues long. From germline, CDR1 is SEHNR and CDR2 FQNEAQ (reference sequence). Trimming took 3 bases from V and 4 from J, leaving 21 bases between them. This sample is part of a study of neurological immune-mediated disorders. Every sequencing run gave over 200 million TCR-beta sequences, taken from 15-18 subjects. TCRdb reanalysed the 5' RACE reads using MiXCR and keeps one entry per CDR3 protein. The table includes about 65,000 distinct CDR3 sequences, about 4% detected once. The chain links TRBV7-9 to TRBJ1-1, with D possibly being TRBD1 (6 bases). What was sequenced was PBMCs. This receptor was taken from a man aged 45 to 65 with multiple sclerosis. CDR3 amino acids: CASSFRREQGSGTEAFF. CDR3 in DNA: TGTGCCAGCAGCTTCCGACGTGAACAGGGTTCTGGCACTGAAGCTTTCTTT. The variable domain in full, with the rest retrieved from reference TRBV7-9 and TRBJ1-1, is DTGVSQNPRHKITKRGQNVTFRCDPISEHNRLYWYRQTLGQGPEFLTYFQNEAQLEKSRLLSDRFSAERPKGSFSTLEIQRTEQGDSAMYLCASSFRREQGSGTEAFFGQGTRLTVV.